This T cell receptor beta chain is from a study of post-analysis software for immune sequencing data. For this clonotype: No antigen is known for it.

The germline CDR1 and CDR2 sequences are MGHRA and YSYEKL. CDR3 length: 12 amino acids. V shed 1 base and J shed 9 bases, with 6 bases lying between them. cDNA libraries for TCR beta contained unique molecular identifiers. T cells numbering about 0.95 to 10 million yielded some 500,000 cDNA molecules. TCRdb redid the calling of the PCR reads with MiXCR, one entry per CDR3 protein. The sample has about 560,000 distinct CDR3 sequences, around 47% seen once. The study, taken as a whole, reports: Strong same-batch co-clustering of samples appeared with F measure clustering. Comparison with controls showed significantly lower normalized Chao1 diversity in multiple sclerosis patients. Included in a set of about 5 TRBV segments more frequent in patients than controls were TRBV5-6, TRBV5-1 and TRBV20-1.

The receptor was isolated from a girl aged 5 to 17 with multiple sclerosis. The chain uses TRBV4-1 and TRBJ1-4; D call uncertain. The specimen was blood. The CDR3 sequence is CASSQGSQKLFF. The CDR3 DNA follows: TGCGCCAGCAGCCAAGGTTCCCAAAAACTGTTTTTT.